Presented here are 8 T cell receptor beta chains from one specimen sequenced in a study of blood T cell repertoires in COVID-19. This table comes from immunoSEQ multiplex PCR, and its TCRdb copy is limited to in-frame clones, with some not included. Of some 340,000 clones listed, 87% are singletons. Sequenced: PBMCs or T cells enriched from blood (not recorded which). These receptors were obtained from a woman between 25 and 40 years old who had recovered from COVID-19.

J is TRBJ1-1 and V is TRBV12-5; no reliable D call. The CDR3 is 16 amino acids. The V and J ends lost 4 bases and 0 bases respectively, with 15 bases between them. The germline V gene encodes CDR1 LGHNT and CDR2 FRNRAP. Here the CDR3 reads CASGSDSNYLNTEAFF. CDR3 nucleotide sequence: TGTGCTAGTGGTTCGGACTCCAACTATTTGAACACTGAAGCTTTCTTT.

The V call is TRBV5-8, the J call TRBJ2-6; D perhaps matches TRBD1 (6 bases). The V gene's germline CDR1 is SGHTS and CDR2 YDEGEE. This CDR3 contains 15 residues. V was pared by 5 bases and J by 0 bases, with 9 bases between. The CDR3 protein is CASRLDSSGANVLTF. The DNA of the CDR3 is TGTGCCAGCAGACTGGACAGCTCTGGGGCCAACGTCCTGACTTTC. The variable domain in full, with the rest retrieved from reference TRBV5-8 and TRBJ2-6, is EAGVTQSPTHLIKTRGQQATLRCSPISGHTSVYWYQQALGLGLQFLLWYDEGEERNRGNFPPRFSGRQFPNYSSELNVNALELEDSALYLCASRLDSSGANVLTFGAGSRLTVL.

A note on this clone: The identical CDR3 is also encoded by other nucleotide sequences in the sample. The CDR3: CASSPSGGGGNTIYF. The DNA of the CDR3 is TGTGCCAGCTCACCTTCAGGGGGCGGTGGAAACACCATATATTTT. The rearrangement joins TRBV18 to TRBJ1-3; 8 nucleotides match TRBD1. The CDR3 covers 15 residues. Germline CDR1 is KGHSH and CDR2 is LQKENI. V was clipped by 3 bases and J by 3 bases; unmatched bases: 4.

In this sample, this clone turned up once. The J gene is TRBJ2-7, the V gene TRBV28; 11 nucleotides match TRBD1. This CDR3 is built from 19 residues. With 2 bases clipped from V and 0 bases from J, the junction kept 12 bases outside the gene matches. From germline, CDR1 is MDHEN and CDR2 SYDVKM. CDR3 sequence: CASSLRRSGTGGLSYEQYF. The CDR3 nucleotides read TGTGCCAGCAGTTTAAGGCGGTCGGGGACAGGGGGGCTCTCCTACGAGCAGTACTTC.

V is TRBV6-5 and J is TRBJ2-6; the D is unclear. The V end was cut by 6 bases, the J end by 0 bases, with 3 bases between. This CDR3 contains 13 residues. Germline V lookup: CDR1 MNHEY, CDR2 SVGAGI. CDR3 in DNA: TGTGCCAGCAGCTTCTCTGGGGCCAACGTCCTGACTTTC. This codes for CASSFSGANVLTF.

Comment on this clone: Other DNA sequences in this specimen translate into the identical CDR3. The chain recombines TRBV7-9 with TRBJ1-5; 7 bases line up with TRBD1. Germline assignment: CDR1 SEHNR and CDR2 FQNEAQ (reference sequence). J gave up 4 bases and V 9 bases, and 3 bases lay outside the gene matches. The CDR3 totals 12 residues. CDR3 coding DNA: TGTGCCAGTGGGACAGATAATCAGCCCCAGCATTTT. It encodes CASGTDNQPQHF.

The genes are TRBV29-1 and TRBJ1-4; TRBD1 is a possible D gene (5 bases). In germline, CDR1 is SQVTM, CDR2 ANQGSEA. The CDR3 totals 13 residues. V dropped 6 bases and J dropped 0 bases, with 8 bases sitting between them. DNA of the CDR3: TGCAGCGTGGGGGGGTCAACTAATGAAAAACTGTTTTTT. Translated, it gives CSVGGSTNEKLFF.

This chain joins TRBV10-3 and TRBJ1-1; TRBD1 agrees at 8 bases. Germline CDR1 ENHRY, CDR2 SYGVKD. The CDR3 has 14 residues. V dropped 2 bases and J dropped 4; count of bases not matched to a gene: 3. The CDR3 protein is CAISEGRGPTEAFF. The CDR3 DNA follows: TGTGCCATCAGTGAGGGCAGGGGGCCCACTGAAGCTTTCTTT.